Here is one T cell receptor beta chain with its context. The CDR3 runs 13 residues. CDR1 and CDR2 (germline): SGDLS, YYNGEE. Trimming took off 5 bases at V and 0 bases at J, with 9 bases between the two ends. This entry comes from a study of blood T cell repertoires in COVID-19. Using immunoSEQ multiplex PCR, the repertoire was profiled, and TCRdb retains in-frame clones only, with some absent. The profile shows roughly 300,000 clones, roughly 87% of them singletons. The sequenced sample was PBMCs or T cells enriched from blood (not recorded which). V gene TRBV9 combines with J gene TRBJ2-7, with a possible D match to TRBD2 (5 bases). The origin of this receptor is a woman in her 30s who had recovered from COVID-19. The CDR3 coding sequence is TGTGCCAGCAGATTCAGCGGCTCCTACGAGCAGTACTTC. Translated, it gives CASRFSGSYEQYF.